The TCR beta chain under discussion was sequenced for a study of blood T cell repertoires in COVID-19. Study context: Spain, Italy and the United States supplied samples that represented acute and convalescent COVID-19.

V dropped 4 bases and J dropped 6 bases, with 13 bases sitting between them. Germline V gives CDR1 SGHDT, CDR2 YYEEEE. This CDR3 spans 13 amino acids. Residents of about two dozen US areas, aged roughly 18 to 89 years, made up the participants. In assigning cohorts, the study relied on participant-reported clinical history. Per the authors' pipeline: Amplifying reference gene primers gave estimates of nucleated cell counts. Clones were sequenced by immunoSEQ multiplex PCR, and TCRdb holds only the in-frame ones, with some missing. Clonal size and the V and J genes are those of that table, whereas D and trimming came from the DNA. The data contain approximately 250,000 clones, around four fifths of them singletons.

The receptor was isolated from a man aged 30 to 45 with acute COVID-19. V and J are TRBV5-6 and TRBJ1-2; no clear D. The sample taken for sequencing was PBMCs or T cells enriched from blood (not recorded which). This chain's CDR3 is CASSLSGVNGYTF. CDR3 sequence (DNA): TGTGCCAGCAGCCTCTCCGGGGTTAATGGCTACACCTTC.